Sequencing of this T cell receptor beta chain was carried out in a study of cytomegalovirus exposure and HLA in healthy donors. Overall study results and limits: Most TCR sequences showed up rarely, but some public TCRs showed up in many donors. A list of 150 or so TCR beta chains associated with cytomegalovirus was given.

The assay was immunoSEQ multiplex PCR, and TCRdb's table has in-frame clones only and misses some. The sample holds approximately 160,000 clones; about 90% are singletons and the top ten take 3% to 3.5%. On this clone: Its specificity is not known.

Trimming stripped 5 bases from V and 0 bases from J, with 17 bases between. The CDR3 has 17 amino acids. CDR1 SGHAT and CDR2 FQNNGV come from the germline V gene. Sequencing was carried out using PBMCs. The sequence came from a woman between 18 and 29 years old in good health and CMV-seropositive. The rearrangement uses TRBV11-2 and TRBJ2-4, with a tentative D call TRBD1 (6 bases). The CDR3 region has the DNA TGTGCCAGCAGCCACTACCGGGACACCCTAGCCAAAAACATTCAGTACTTC. This encodes CASSHYRDTLAKNIQYF.